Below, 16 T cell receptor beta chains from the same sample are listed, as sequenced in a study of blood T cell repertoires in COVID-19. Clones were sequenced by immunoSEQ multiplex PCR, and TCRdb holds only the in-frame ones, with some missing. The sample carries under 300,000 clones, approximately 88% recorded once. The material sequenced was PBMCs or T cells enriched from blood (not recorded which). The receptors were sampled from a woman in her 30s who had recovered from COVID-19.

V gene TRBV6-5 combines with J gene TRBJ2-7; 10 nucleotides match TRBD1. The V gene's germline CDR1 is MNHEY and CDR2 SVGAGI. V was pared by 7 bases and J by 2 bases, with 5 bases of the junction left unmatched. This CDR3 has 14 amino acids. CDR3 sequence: CASTPGQGTYEQYF. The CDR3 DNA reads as TGTGCCAGCACGCCGGGACAGGGGACCTACGAGCAGTACTTC.

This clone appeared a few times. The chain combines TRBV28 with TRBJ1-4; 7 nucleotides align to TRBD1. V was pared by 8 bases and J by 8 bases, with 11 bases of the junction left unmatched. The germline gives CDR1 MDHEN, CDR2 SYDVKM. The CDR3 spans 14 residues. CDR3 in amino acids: CASGPEGAGEKLFF. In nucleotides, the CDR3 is TGTGCCAGCGGACCCGAGGGGGCCGGGGAAAAACTGTTTTTT.

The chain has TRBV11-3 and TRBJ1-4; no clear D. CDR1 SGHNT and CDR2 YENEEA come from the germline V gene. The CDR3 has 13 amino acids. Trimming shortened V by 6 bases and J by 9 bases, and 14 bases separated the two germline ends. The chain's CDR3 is CASSSGFGKKLFF. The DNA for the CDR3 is TGTGCCAGCAGTTCTGGATTCGGGAAAAAACTGTTTTTT. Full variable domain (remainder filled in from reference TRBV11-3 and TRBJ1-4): EAGVVQSPRYKIIEKKQPVAFWCNPISGHNTLYWYLQNLGQGPELLIRYENEEAVDDSQLPKDRFSAERLKGVDSTLKIQPAELGDSAVYLCASSSGFGKKLFFGSGTQLSVL.

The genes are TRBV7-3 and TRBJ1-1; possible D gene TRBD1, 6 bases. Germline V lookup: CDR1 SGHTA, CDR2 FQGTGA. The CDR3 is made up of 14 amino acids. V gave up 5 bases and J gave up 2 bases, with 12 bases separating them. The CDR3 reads CASSPTGGNTEAFF. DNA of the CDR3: TGTGCCAGCAGCCCAACTGGGGGCAACACTGAAGCTTTCTTT.

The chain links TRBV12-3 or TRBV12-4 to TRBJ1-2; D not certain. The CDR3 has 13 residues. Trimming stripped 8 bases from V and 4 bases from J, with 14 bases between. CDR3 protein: CASSPDKAYGYTF. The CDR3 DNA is TGTGCCAGCTCCCCTGACAAGGCCTATGGCTACACCTTC.

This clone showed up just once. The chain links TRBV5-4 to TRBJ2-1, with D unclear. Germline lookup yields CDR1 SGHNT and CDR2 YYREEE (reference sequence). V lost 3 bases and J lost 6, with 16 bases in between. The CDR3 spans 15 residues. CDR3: CASSSPSVGSNEQFF. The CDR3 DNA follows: TGTGCCAGCAGCTCACCCTCGGTTGGTTCCAATGAGCAGTTCTTC. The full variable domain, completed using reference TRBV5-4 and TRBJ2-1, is ETGVTQSPTHLIKTRGQQVTLRCSSQSGHNTVSWYQQALGQGPQFIFQYYREEENGRGNFPPRFSGLQFPNYSSELNVNALELDDSALYLCASSSPSVGSNEQFFGPGTRLTVL.

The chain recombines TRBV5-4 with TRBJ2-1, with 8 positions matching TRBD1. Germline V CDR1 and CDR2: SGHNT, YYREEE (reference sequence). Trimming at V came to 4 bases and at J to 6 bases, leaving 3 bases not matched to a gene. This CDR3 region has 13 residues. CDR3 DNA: TGTGCCAGCAGCGTCGACAGGGGCAATGAGCAGTTCTTC. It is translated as CASSVDRGNEQFF. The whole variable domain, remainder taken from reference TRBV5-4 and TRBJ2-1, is ETGVTQSPTHLIKTRGQQVTLRCSSQSGHNTVSWYQQALGQGPQFIFQYYREEENGRGNFPPRFSGLQFPNYSSELNVNALELDDSALYLCASSVDRGNEQFFGPGTRLTVL.

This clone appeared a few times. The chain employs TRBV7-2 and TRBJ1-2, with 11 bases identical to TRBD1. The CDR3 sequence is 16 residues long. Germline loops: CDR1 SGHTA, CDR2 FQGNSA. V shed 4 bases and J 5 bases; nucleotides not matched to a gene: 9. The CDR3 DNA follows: TGTGCCAGCAGCTCGGGTAGGACAGGGGGCTCGTATGGCTACACCTTC. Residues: CASSSGRTGGSYGYTF.

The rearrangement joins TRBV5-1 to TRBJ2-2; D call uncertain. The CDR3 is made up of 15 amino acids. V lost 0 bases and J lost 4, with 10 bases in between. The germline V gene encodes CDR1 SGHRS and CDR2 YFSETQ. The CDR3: CASSLGAWRTGELFF. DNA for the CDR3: TGCGCCAGCAGCTTGGGGGCCTGGCGCACCGGGGAGCTGTTTTTT.

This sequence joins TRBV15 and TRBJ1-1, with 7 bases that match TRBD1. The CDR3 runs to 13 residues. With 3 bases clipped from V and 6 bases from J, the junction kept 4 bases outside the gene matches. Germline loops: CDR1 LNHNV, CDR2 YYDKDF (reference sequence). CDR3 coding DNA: TGTGCCACCAGCAGGAAAGGGGGCTCTGAAGCTTTCTTT. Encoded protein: CATSRKGGSEAFF.

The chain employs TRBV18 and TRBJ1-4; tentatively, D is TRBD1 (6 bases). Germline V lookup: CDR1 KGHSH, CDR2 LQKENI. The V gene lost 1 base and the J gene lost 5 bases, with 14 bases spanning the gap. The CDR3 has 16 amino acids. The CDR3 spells CASSPRNTGMNEKLFF. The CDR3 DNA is TGTGCCAGCTCACCACGAAATACAGGGATGAATGAAAAACTGTTTTTT.

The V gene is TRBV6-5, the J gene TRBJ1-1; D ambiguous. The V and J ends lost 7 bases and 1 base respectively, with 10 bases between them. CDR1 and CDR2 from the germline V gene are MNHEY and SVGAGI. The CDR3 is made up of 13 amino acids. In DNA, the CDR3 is TGTGCCAGCACCCGAACAGAGAACACTGAAGCTTTCTTT. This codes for CASTRTENTEAFF.

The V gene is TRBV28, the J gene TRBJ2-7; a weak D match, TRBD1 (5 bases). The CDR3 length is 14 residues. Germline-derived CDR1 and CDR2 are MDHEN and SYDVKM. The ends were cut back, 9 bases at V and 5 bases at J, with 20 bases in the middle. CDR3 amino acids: CASNRQSRRHEQYF. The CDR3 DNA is TGTGCCAGTAATAGACAGAGCCGTCGACACGAGCAGTACTTC.

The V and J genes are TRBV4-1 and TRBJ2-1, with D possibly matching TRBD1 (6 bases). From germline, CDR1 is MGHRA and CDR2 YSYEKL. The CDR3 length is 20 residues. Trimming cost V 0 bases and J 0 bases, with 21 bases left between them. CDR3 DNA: TGCGCCAGCAGCCAAGATCCGCAACAACCGGGACATTTCTCCTACAATGAGCAGTTCTTC. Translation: CASSQDPQQPGHFSYNEQFF.

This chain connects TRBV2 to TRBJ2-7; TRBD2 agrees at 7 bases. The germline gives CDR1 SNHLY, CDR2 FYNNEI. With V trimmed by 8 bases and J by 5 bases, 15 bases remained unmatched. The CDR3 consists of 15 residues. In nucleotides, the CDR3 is TGTGCCAGCGGGGAGGGGCCGGGGTCAGCGGACGAGCAGTACTTC. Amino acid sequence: CASGEGPGSADEQYF.

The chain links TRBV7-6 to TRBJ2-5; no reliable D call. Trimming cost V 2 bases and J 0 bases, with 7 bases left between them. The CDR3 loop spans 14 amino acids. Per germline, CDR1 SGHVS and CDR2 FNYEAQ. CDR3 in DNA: TGTGCCAGCAGCTTAACGCCGGACCAAGAGACCCAGTACTTC. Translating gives CASSLTPDQETQYF.